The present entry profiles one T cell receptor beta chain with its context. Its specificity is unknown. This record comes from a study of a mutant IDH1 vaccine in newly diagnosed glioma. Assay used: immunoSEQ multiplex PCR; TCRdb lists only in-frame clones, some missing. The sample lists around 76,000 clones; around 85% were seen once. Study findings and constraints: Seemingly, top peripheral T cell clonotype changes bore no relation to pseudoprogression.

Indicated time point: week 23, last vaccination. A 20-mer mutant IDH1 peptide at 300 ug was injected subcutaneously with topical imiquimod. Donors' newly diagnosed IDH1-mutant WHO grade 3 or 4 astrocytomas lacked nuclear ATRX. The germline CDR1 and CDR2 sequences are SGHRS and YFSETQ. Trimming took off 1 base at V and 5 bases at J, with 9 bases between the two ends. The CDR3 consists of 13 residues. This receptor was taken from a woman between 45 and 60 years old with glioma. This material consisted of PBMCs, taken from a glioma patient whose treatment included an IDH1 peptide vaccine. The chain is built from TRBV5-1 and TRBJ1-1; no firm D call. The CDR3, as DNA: TGCGCCAGCAGCTTGCAGGTTCGAACTGAAGCTTTCTTT. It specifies CASSLQVRTEAFF.